This T cell receptor beta chain originates from a study of blood T cell repertoires in COVID-19. Cohort assignment relied on participant-reported clinical history. This table comes from immunoSEQ multiplex PCR, and its TCRdb copy is limited to in-frame clones, with some not included. Among 400,000 or so clones, roughly 87% were seen once, and the ten largest hold roughly 2%. The CDR3 runs 16 residues. Germline lookup yields CDR1 SGHRS and CDR2 YFSETQ. J lost 10 bases, V lost 0 bases, and 5 bases had no gene match. V is TRBV5-1 and J is TRBJ2-1; TRBD2 matches 15 bases. The sequence derives from a woman aged 40 to 50 with acute COVID-19. The sample consisted of PBMCs or T cells enriched from blood (not recorded which). Here the CDR3 reads CASSLAGLAGGGEQFF. CDR3 DNA: TGCGCCAGCAGCTTGGCGGGACTAGCGGGGGGCGGGGAGCAGTTCTTC.